Listed below are T cell receptor beta chains from one sample, sequenced in a study of human T cells and chemical hapten exposure. TCRdb fed the RACE reads into MiXCR, producing one record per CDR3 protein. The data contain about 120,000 distinct CDR3 sequences, approximately 13% of them singletons. Sequences were derived from whole blood, sampled in connection with sensitization to the hapten diphenylcyclopropenone (DPC). These receptors were obtained from a man younger than 30 with alopecia areata. Some clones in this sample may be carry-over from other donors' samples. Both conserved end residues are part of each CDR3. Fields, in order: D gene, clone size, J gene, V gene, CDR3 DNA, CDR3 protein. The D gene is left open where the match is weak. A clone size is listed for some rows: how often the clone was seen (once, few, many), or a class if it is expanded.

d_gene: .; abundance: .; j_gene: TRBJ2-3; v_gene: TRBV11-2; CDR3nt: TGTGCCAGCAGCTTTAACATTGGCCCTAGCACAGATACGCAGTATTTT; CDR3aa: CASSFNIGPSTDTQYF
d_gene: TRBD1; abundance: .; j_gene: TRBJ2-1; v_gene: TRBV18; CDR3nt: TGTGCCAGCTCACCACCGACAGGGAACTCCAATGAGCAGTTCTTC; CDR3aa: CASSPPTGNSNEQFF
d_gene: TRBD1; abundance: few; j_gene: TRBJ1-2; v_gene: TRBV29-1; CDR3nt: TGCAGCGTTACAATGTCCACAGGGGCCGCAAAAACGTCCTATGGCTACACCTTC; CDR3aa: CSVTMSTGAAKTSYGYTF
d_gene: .; abundance: .; j_gene: TRBJ2-3; v_gene: TRBV29-1; CDR3nt: TGCAGCGTTCATAGTACCAGCACAGATACGCAGTATTTT; CDR3aa: CSVHSTSTDTQYF
d_gene: TRBD2; abundance: .; j_gene: TRBJ2-3; v_gene: TRBV4-3; CDR3nt: TGCGCCAGCAGCCAGGCAGCGGGGCGCACAGATACGCAGTATTTT; CDR3aa: CASSQAAGRTDTQYF
d_gene: .; abundance: few; j_gene: TRBJ1-4; v_gene: TRBV4-1; CDR3nt: TGCGCCAGCAGCCAAGATCGGGCTACCGGTAATGAAAAACTGTTTTTT; CDR3aa: CASSQDRATGNEKLFF
d_gene: .; abundance: many; j_gene: TRBJ2-2; v_gene: TRBV29-1; CDR3nt: TGCAGCGTTGCCGCGCCGAGGAACACCGGGGAGCTGTTTTTT; CDR3aa: CSVAAPRNTGELFF
d_gene: .; abundance: .; j_gene: TRBJ1-2; v_gene: TRBV5-1; CDR3nt: TGCGCCAGCAGCTCGGGTCGCAACTATGGCTACACCTTC; CDR3aa: CASSSGRNYGYTF
d_gene: .; abundance: few; j_gene: TRBJ2-5; v_gene: TRBV20-1; CDR3nt: TGCAGTGCTCCTGACACGAGAAACCAAGAGACCCAGTACTTC; CDR3aa: CSAPDTRNQETQYF
d_gene: TRBD1; abundance: few; j_gene: TRBJ2-7; v_gene: TRBV4-2; CDR3nt: TGTGCCAGCAGCCACGATATTATCAGGGGGCCTATGTCCTACGAGCAGTACTTC; CDR3aa: CASSHDIIRGPMSYEQYF
d_gene: .; abundance: few; j_gene: TRBJ2-3; v_gene: TRBV5-1; CDR3nt: TGCGCCAGCAGCTCTGGGGACGGCACAGATACGCAGTATTTT; CDR3aa: CASSSGDGTDTQYF
d_gene: .; abundance: .; j_gene: TRBJ2-1; v_gene: TRBV7-2; CDR3nt: TGTGCCAGCATGGGCAACGAGGTATCCTACAATGAGCAGTTCTTC; CDR3aa: CASMGNEVSYNEQFF
d_gene: .; abundance: few; j_gene: TRBJ1-1; v_gene: TRBV9; CDR3nt: TGTGCCAGCAGCGTAGAGAAAATGAACACTGAAGCTTTCTTT; CDR3aa: CASSVEKMNTEAFF
d_gene: .; abundance: few; j_gene: TRBJ1-2; v_gene: TRBV9; CDR3nt: TGTGCCAGCAGCGTAGCTCAGGGCCCGAAGGCTAACTATGGCTACACCTTC; CDR3aa: CASSVAQGPKANYGYTF
d_gene: .; abundance: few; j_gene: TRBJ1-4; v_gene: TRBV5-1; CDR3nt: TGCGCCAGCAGTAAAGCAGGAGCTGCAACTAATGAAAAACTGTTTTTT; CDR3aa: CASSKAGAATNEKLFF
d_gene: .; abundance: .; j_gene: TRBJ1-6; v_gene: TRBV20-1; CDR3nt: TGCAGTGCTTCGTTTGGGTATAATTCACCCCTCCACTTT; CDR3aa: CSASFGYNSPLHF
d_gene: TRBD1; abundance: .; j_gene: TRBJ1-5; v_gene: TRBV4-1; CDR3nt: TGCGCCAGCAGCCATGGACAGGGTTCCCAGCCCCAGCATTTT; CDR3aa: CASSHGQGSQPQHF
d_gene: TRBD1; abundance: few; j_gene: TRBJ1-4; v_gene: TRBV12-3/TRBV12-4; CDR3nt: TGTGCCAGCAGTTTACTCACAGGGGGCGGAAATGAAAAACTGTTTTTT; CDR3aa: CASSLLTGGGNEKLFF
d_gene: .; abundance: .; j_gene: TRBJ1-5; v_gene: TRBV18; CDR3nt: TGTGCCAGCTCACCACCGGGGGTGAGGGGCAATCAGCCCCAGCATTTT; CDR3aa: CASSPPGVRGNQPQHF
d_gene: .; abundance: few; j_gene: TRBJ2-4; v_gene: TRBV6-9; CDR3nt: TGTGCCAGCAGTTCCGGGGTGCCCAAAAACATTCAGTACTTC; CDR3aa: CASSSGVPKNIQYF
d_gene: TRBD2; abundance: .; j_gene: TRBJ2-1; v_gene: TRBV7-3; CDR3nt: TGTGCCAGCAGCTTTGGGCTAGCGGGATACAATGAGCAGTTCTTC; CDR3aa: CASSFGLAGYNEQFF
d_gene: .; abundance: few; j_gene: TRBJ2-1; v_gene: TRBV6-2/TRBV6-3; CDR3nt: TGTGCCAGCAGTTACAGGGCAGGGGAAGGTGGTGAGCAGTTCTTC; CDR3aa: CASSYRAGEGGEQFF
d_gene: TRBD1; abundance: few; j_gene: TRBJ1-6; v_gene: TRBV6-2/TRBV6-3; CDR3nt: TGTGCCACTACGGACAGGGAAGTTTCACCCCTCCACTTT; CDR3aa: CATTDREVSPLHF
d_gene: .; abundance: few; j_gene: TRBJ1-5; v_gene: TRBV28; CDR3nt: TGTGCCACTACTACAGGGCATCAGCCCCAGCATTTT; CDR3aa: CATTTGHQPQHF
d_gene: .; abundance: .; j_gene: TRBJ2-7; v_gene: TRBV11-2; CDR3nt: TGTGCCAGCAGCTTAGATTCGGGTAGCTACGAGCAGTACTTC; CDR3aa: CASSLDSGSYEQYF
d_gene: .; abundance: .; j_gene: TRBJ2-5; v_gene: TRBV4-3; CDR3nt: TGCGCCAGCAGCCAATCCCCAGGGACGCAAGAGACCCAGTACTTC; CDR3aa: CASSQSPGTQETQYF
d_gene: .; abundance: few; j_gene: TRBJ2-2; v_gene: TRBV11-1; CDR3nt: TGTGCCAGCAGCTTACGAGCGGACGGCGGCTACACCGGGGAGCTGTTTTTT; CDR3aa: CASSLRADGGYTGELFF
d_gene: .; abundance: few; j_gene: TRBJ2-2; v_gene: TRBV7-2; CDR3nt: TGTGCCAGCAGCCCAGACAGCACCGGGGAGCTGTTTTTT; CDR3aa: CASSPDSTGELFF
d_gene: .; abundance: few; j_gene: TRBJ2-1; v_gene: TRBV28; CDR3nt: TGTGCCAGCAGAGGCGCGCGGACGTACAATGAGCAGTTCTTC; CDR3aa: CASRGARTYNEQFF
d_gene: .; abundance: few; j_gene: TRBJ2-2; v_gene: TRBV5-6; CDR3nt: TGTGCCAGCAGCTCAGTTGATCCGAACACCGGGGAGCTGTTTTTT; CDR3aa: CASSSVDPNTGELFF
d_gene: .; abundance: few; j_gene: TRBJ1-1; v_gene: TRBV6-5; CDR3nt: TGTGCCAGCAGTTACTCGTTTTCTCAGAACACTGAAGCTTTCTTT; CDR3aa: CASSYSFSQNTEAFF
d_gene: .; abundance: few; j_gene: TRBJ1-1; v_gene: TRBV10-3; CDR3nt: TGTGCCATTTTACAGGGAATGGGTTACACTGAAGCTTTCTTT; CDR3aa: CAILQGMGYTEAFF
d_gene: TRBD1; abundance: few; j_gene: TRBJ1-5; v_gene: TRBV7-9; CDR3nt: TGTGCCAGCAGCACGGACAGGGAGGCGCATCAGCCCCAGCATTTT; CDR3aa: CASSTDREAHQPQHF
d_gene: .; abundance: .; j_gene: TRBJ2-5; v_gene: TRBV6-5; CDR3nt: TGTGCCAGCAGTTTTCAACCGGACTTCCAAGAGACCCAGTACTTC; CDR3aa: CASSFQPDFQETQYF
d_gene: TRBD1; abundance: .; j_gene: TRBJ2-7; v_gene: TRBV2; CDR3nt: TGTGCCAGCAGGGAGACAGGGGTAGGTCACCACGAGCAGTACTTC; CDR3aa: CASRETGVGHHEQYF
d_gene: TRBD1; abundance: .; j_gene: TRBJ2-7; v_gene: TRBV2; CDR3nt: TGTGCCAGCAAGGCAACCGGGACAGGCGGCCTCGCGTCTTCCTACGAGCAGTACTTC; CDR3aa: CASKATGTGGLASSYEQYF
d_gene: .; abundance: many; j_gene: TRBJ1-5; v_gene: TRBV4-3; CDR3nt: TGCGCCAGCAGCCAAGATAGGCGCGGTAACAATCAGCCCCAGCATTTT; CDR3aa: CASSQDRRGNNQPQHF
d_gene: .; abundance: .; j_gene: TRBJ2-1; v_gene: TRBV7-2; CDR3nt: TGTGCCAGTACTAGAAGGGGATACAATGAGCAGTTCTTC; CDR3aa: CASTRRGYNEQFF
d_gene: TRBD2; abundance: few; j_gene: TRBJ2-3; v_gene: TRBV28; CDR3nt: TGTGCCAGCAGTTCCCCTAGCGGGGGGGACCCGGATACGCAGTATTTT; CDR3aa: CASSSPSGGDPDTQYF
d_gene: TRBD2; abundance: .; j_gene: TRBJ2-7; v_gene: TRBV20-1; CDR3nt: TGCAGTGCTAGAGACCCGGGACCGACTAGCGGGGCTTACGAGCAGTACTTC; CDR3aa: CSARDPGPTSGAYEQYF
d_gene: .; abundance: few; j_gene: TRBJ1-1; v_gene: TRBV7-8; CDR3nt: TGTGCCAGCAGCTTAGCGATGATGGGCAGGGAGGGGATAGGGAACACTGAAGCTTTCTTT; CDR3aa: CASSLAMMGREGIGNTEAFF
d_gene: .; abundance: many; j_gene: TRBJ1-2; v_gene: TRBV7-2; CDR3nt: TGTGCCAGCAGCTTAGTAGGGTCGTATGGCTACACCTTC; CDR3aa: CASSLVGSYGYTF
d_gene: TRBD2; abundance: .; j_gene: TRBJ2-5; v_gene: TRBV29-1; CDR3nt: TGCAGCGTTGAAGGGGCTAGCGGGGCGGAGAAGACCCAGTACTTC; CDR3aa: CSVEGASGAEKTQYF
d_gene: .; abundance: many; j_gene: TRBJ1-1; v_gene: TRBV12-3/TRBV12-4; CDR3nt: TGTGCCAGCAGTTTAGGGGGAAAGAACACTGAAGCTTTCTTT; CDR3aa: CASSLGGKNTEAFF
d_gene: .; abundance: .; j_gene: TRBJ1-5; v_gene: TRBV6-2/TRBV6-3; CDR3nt: TGTGCCAGCAGGGCTTTATGGGATAGCAATCAGCCCCAGCATTTT; CDR3aa: CASRALWDSNQPQHF